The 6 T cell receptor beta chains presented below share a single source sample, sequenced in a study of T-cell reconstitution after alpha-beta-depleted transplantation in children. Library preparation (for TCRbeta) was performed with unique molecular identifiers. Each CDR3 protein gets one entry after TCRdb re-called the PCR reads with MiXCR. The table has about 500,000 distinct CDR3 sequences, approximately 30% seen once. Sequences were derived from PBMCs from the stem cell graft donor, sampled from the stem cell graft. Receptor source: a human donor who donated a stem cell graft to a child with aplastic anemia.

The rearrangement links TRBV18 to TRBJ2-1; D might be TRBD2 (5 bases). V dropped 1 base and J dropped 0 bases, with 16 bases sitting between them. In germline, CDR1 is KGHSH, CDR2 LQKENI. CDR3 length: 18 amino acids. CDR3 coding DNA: TGTGCCAGCTCACCACTTGGGATAGCGTTTAGCTCCTACAATGAGCAGTTCTTC. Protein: CASSPLGIAFSSYNEQFF.

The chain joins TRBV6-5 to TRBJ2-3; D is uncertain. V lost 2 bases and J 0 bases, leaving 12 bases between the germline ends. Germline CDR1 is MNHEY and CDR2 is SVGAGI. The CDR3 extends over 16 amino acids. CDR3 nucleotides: TGTGCCAGCAGTTACGCGTCTACCACTAGCACAGATACGCAGTATTTT. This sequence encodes CASSYASTTSTDTQYF.

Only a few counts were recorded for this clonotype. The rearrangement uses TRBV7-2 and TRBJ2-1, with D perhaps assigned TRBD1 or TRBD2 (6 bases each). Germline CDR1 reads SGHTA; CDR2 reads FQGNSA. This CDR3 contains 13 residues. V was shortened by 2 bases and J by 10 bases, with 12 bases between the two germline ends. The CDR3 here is CASSLSGGLEQFF. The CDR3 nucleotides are TGTGCCAGCAGCTTATCTGGGGGGCTGGAGCAGTTCTTC.

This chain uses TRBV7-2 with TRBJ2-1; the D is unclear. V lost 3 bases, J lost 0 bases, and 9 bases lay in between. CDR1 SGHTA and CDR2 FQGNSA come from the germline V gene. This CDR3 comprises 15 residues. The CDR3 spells CASSFSRSSYNEQFF. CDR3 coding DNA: TGTGCCAGCAGCTTTAGCCGGAGCTCCTACAATGAGCAGTTCTTC.

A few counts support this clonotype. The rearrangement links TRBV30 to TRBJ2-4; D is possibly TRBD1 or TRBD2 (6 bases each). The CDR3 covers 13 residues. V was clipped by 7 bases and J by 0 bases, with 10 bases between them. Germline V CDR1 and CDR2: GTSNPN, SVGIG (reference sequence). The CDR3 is CAFRGGAKNIQYF. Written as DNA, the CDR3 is TGTGCCTTCAGGGGAGGAGCCAAAAACATTCAGTACTTC.

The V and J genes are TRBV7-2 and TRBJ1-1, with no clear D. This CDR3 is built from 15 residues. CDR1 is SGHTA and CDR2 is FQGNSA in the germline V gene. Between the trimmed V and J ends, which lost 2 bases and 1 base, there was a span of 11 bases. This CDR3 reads CASSLNRVGNTEAFF. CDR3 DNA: TGTGCCAGCAGCTTAAATAGGGTTGGGAACACTGAAGCTTTCTTT.